This T cell receptor beta chain appears in the sequencing data of a study of blood T cell repertoires in COVID-19. Study summary: From the United States, Italy and Spain came samples of acute and convalescent COVID-19. PBMCs, B-cell-depleted T cells, or T cells provided the cDNA or gDNA that made up the material.

This clone has ten or more counts. In the study's own analysis: The assay estimated nucleated cells by amplifying reference gene primers. TCRdb's table, derived via immunoSEQ multiplex PCR, lists solely in-frame clones and lacks some. D and trimming come from the DNA, and the V and J calls and clone size come from that table. The repertoire holds under 250,000 clones, with about 84% as singletons. With 4 bases removed from V and 1 base from J, the gap between germline ends came to 8 bases. The CDR3 is made up of 13 amino acids. The germline gives CDR1 SGHRS, CDR2 YFSETQ. The V call is TRBV5-1, the J call TRBJ2-5; TRBD2 is a possible D gene (6 bases). This sequence originates from an elderly woman with acute or convalescent COVID-19. Material: peripheral blood. The CDR3 loop is CASSSGSQETQYF. CDR3 DNA sequence: TGCGCCAGCAGCAGCGGGTCCCAAGAGACCCAGTACTTC.